The next 5 T cell receptor beta chains were all read from a single sample in a study of CD8 T cells in ankylosing spondylitis. MiXCR, run by TCRdb on the 5' RACE reads, gives a single entry per CDR3 protein. The repertoire holds 150,000 to 250,000 distinct CDR3 sequences, 9.5% to 15% seen once, with approximately 15% in the top ten. Sequencing was carried out using blood, either unsorted or a sorted T cell fraction (not recorded which). These receptors were taken from a male donor with ankylosing spondylitis or in good health (not recorded which).

This clonotype was detected a few times. This CDR3 is CASSQDRMGRAGTGELFF. Written as DNA, the CDR3 is TGTGCCAGCAGCCAAGATCGGATGGGCAGGGCGGGCACCGGGGAGCTGTTTTTT. The rearrangement joins TRBV4-2 to TRBJ2-2, with D possibly called TRBD1 or TRBD2 (5 bases each). V dropped 0 bases and J dropped 4 bases, with 18 bases sitting between them. The CDR3 sequence is 18 residues long. Germline CDR1 is LGHNA and CDR2 is YNFKEQ.

CDR3 sequence reads: CASRPPGTAPNSPLHF. DNA for the CDR3: TGTGCCAGCAGACCCCCTGGGACAGCCCCTAATTCACCCCTCCACTTT. V is TRBV11-2 and J is TRBJ1-6; 7 positions match TRBD1. The CDR3 length is 16 residues. The J segment lost 6 bases and the V segment lost 6 bases, leaving 11 bases of the junction unmatched. Germline V gene data show CDR1 as SGHAT and CDR2 as FQNNGV.

The V gene is TRBV6-2 or TRBV6-3, the J gene TRBJ2-7; a weak D match, TRBD1 (6 bases). Germline loops: CDR1 MNHEY, CDR2 SVGEGT. The CDR3 length is 16 residues. The V gene lost 5 bases and the J gene lost 7 bases, with 24 bases spanning the gap. The CDR3 DNA sequence: TGTGCCAGCAGTCAACCGAGGGACATCGAGGGTATGGAGCAGTACTTC. Its translation: CASSQPRDIEGMEQYF.

For the CDR3, the DNA is TGTGCCACCAGCAGAGATATGGGACAGGGTTCCCCTGAAGCTTTCTTT. This encodes CATSRDMGQGSPEAFF. This rearrangement joins TRBV15 to TRBJ1-1, with 9 bases matching TRBD1. The germline gives CDR1 LNHNV, CDR2 YYDKDF (reference sequence). The CDR3 spans 16 residues. V was pared by 0 bases and J by 6 bases, with 8 bases of the junction left unmatched.

There are a few counts of this clonotype. The V and J genes are TRBV19 and TRBJ1-5; no clear D gene. CDR3 length: 14 residues. Trimming removed 7 bases from V and 4 bases from J, with 14 bases in between. CDR1 is LNHDA and CDR2 is SQIVND in the germline V gene (reference sequence). The CDR3 is CASNRENSNQPQHF. The CDR3 DNA follows: TGTGCCAGTAATAGGGAAAACTCAAATCAGCCCCAGCATTTT. The full variable domain, with the rest looked up from reference TRBV19 and TRBJ1-5, is DGGITQSPKYLFRKEGQNVTLSCEQNLNHDAMYWYRQDPGQGLRLIYYSQIVNDFQKGDIAEGYSVSREKKESFPLTVTSAQKNPTAFYLCASNRENSNQPQHFGDGTRLSIL.